This T cell receptor (beta chain) was observed in a study of CD4 T cells in relation to SARS-CoV-2 and coronaviruses. The assay was immunoSEQ multiplex PCR, and TCRdb's table has in-frame clones only and misses some. The sample consists of about 24,000 clones, around 76% of them appearing once. Before the COVID-19 pandemic, during about 2011-2019, CD4+ T cells were taken from unexposed donors. CD4+ T cells were isolated from the cells after roughly 11 days of culture. Half the medium was replaced with IL-2 medium on days 3 and 7. V lost 4 bases and J 10 bases, leaving 19 bases between the germline ends. This CDR3 spans 14 amino acids. Study results and limitations: Samples before the pandemic and after infection were not matched within any donor. Crossreactivity was assessed only for spike protein, not other viral proteins.

As to this clone: Its target is unknown.

The V and J genes are TRBV23-1 and TRBJ1-1; maybe TRBD1 (6 bases). TRBV23-1 is recorded as an ORF, its role being uncertain. This clonotype originated in a human donor in good health. Sample: CD4+ T cells from PBMCs, cultured in vitro. This CDR3 is CASSPGASGGGAFF. Here the CDR3 DNA reads TGCGCCAGCAGTCCGGGGGCTTCCGGAGGGGGAGCTTTCTTT.